The sample holds one count of the clone carrying this TCR beta chain. This specimen comes from a study of cytomegalovirus exposure and HLA in healthy donors. Germline assignment: CDR1 MNHEY and CDR2 SMNVEV (reference sequence). CDR3 length: 14 amino acids. Trimming shortened V by 8 bases and J by 8 bases, and 19 bases separated the two germline ends. Data came from immunoSEQ multiplex PCR; TCRdb stores just in-frame clones and leaves some out. The sample consists of about 57,000 clones, roughly 90% of them appearing once. The receptor was isolated from a woman aged 18-29 years in good health and CMV-seronegative. Sequenced sample: PBMCs. The chain employs TRBV27 and TRBJ2-1; possibly TRBD1 for D (6 bases). The CDR3 is CASGKTTGCHEQFF. The CDR3 DNA reads as TGTGCCAGCGGAAAAACTACAGGGTGCCATGAGCAGTTCTTC.